One TCR beta chain is described in this entry. Its target is unknown. This entry comes from a study of a mutant IDH1 vaccine in newly diagnosed glioma. Study context: Sex distribution of treated patients was around 62% male and roughly 40% female; mean age was 40.4 years. Former treatment meant radiotherapy, temozolomide, or both; the majority had gotten both. General observations from the study: Any relationship between pseudoprogression and changes in top peripheral T cell clonotypes seemed absent.

Libraries were prepared by immunoSEQ multiplex PCR; TCRdb keeps only in-frame clonotypes and omits some of them. This sample has tens of thousands of clones, with around 86% found just once. Regarding time point: baseline, week 1 (first vaccination visit). The treatment: pre-vaccination baseline after standard-of-care therapy. Astrocytomas that were new, WHO grade 3 or 4, IDH1-mutant and ATRX-lost were present in the donors. This CDR3 is built from 13 residues. V lost 5 bases and J lost 9; bases outside the gene matches: 6. Germline CDR1 reads MNHEY; CDR2 reads SMNVEV (reference sequence). V and J are TRBV27 and TRBJ2-3; 9 bases align to TRBD1. The receptor was isolated from a middle-aged man with glioma. This specimen consisted of PBMCs, obtained from a glioma patient treated with radiotherapy, temozolomide or both. The CDR3 DNA reads TGTGCCAGCAGTCTCACAGGGGGCCGGACGCAGTATTTT. This codes for CASSLTGGRTQYF.